These 7 T cell receptor beta chains share one sample of origin, sequenced in a study of blood T cell repertoires in COVID-19 (dated by TCRdb to about 2020). Receptors were amplified or captured by the immunoSEQ multiplex PCR assay. TCRdb carries this immuneACCESS record with in-frame sequences only. Its versions omit some clonotypes, under half of them owing to an unresolved V gene in the studies checked, with the rest unexplained. A total of some 220,000 clones appear in this sample, around four fifths of them only once. Around 6.4% of the sample lies in the top ten. Sequenced input: peripheral blood. All receptors come from a woman in her fifties or sixties with active or convalescent COVID-19.

The CDR3 coding sequence is TGTGCCAGCAGTAAACTGTCTGGAGCCAAAAACATTCAGTACTTC. Protein product: CASSKLSGAKNIQYF. This sequence joins TRBV2 and TRBJ2-4; no firm D call. This CDR3 comprises 15 residues. V was shortened by 5 bases and J by 0 bases, with 11 bases between the two germline ends. Germline CDR1 SNHLY, CDR2 FYNNEI.

This chain links TRBV6-4 with TRBJ2-1, with a tentative D call TRBD1 (5 bases). Trimming took 4 bases from V and 8 from J, leaving 12 bases between them. The length of the CDR3 is 13 residues. Per germline, CDR1 MRHNA and CDR2 SNTAGT. Written as DNA, the CDR3 is TGTGCCAGCAGTGTGGACCCAGGGTATGAGCAGTTCTTC. Its translation: CASSVDPGYEQFF.

The chain uses TRBV6-1 and TRBJ2-7; 12 nucleotides line up with TRBD2. The V gene end was trimmed by 2 bases and the J gene end by 7 bases; junction bases not matched to a gene: 12. The CDR3 is 17 residues long. CDR1 is MNHNS and CDR2 is SASEGT in the germline V gene. DNA of the CDR3: TGTGCCAGCAGTGAACTACCTCTAGCGGGAGGGCGGGGGGAGCAGTACTTC. It specifies CASSELPLAGGRGEQYF.

The chain uses TRBV29-1 and TRBJ2-7; D is possibly TRBD1 (5 bases). The germline CDR1 and CDR2 sequences are SQVTM and ANQGSEA. This CDR3 contains 14 residues. Trimming stripped 5 bases from V and 5 bases from J, with 19 bases between. This CDR3 is CSVQRWQGKNEQYF. DNA of the CDR3: TGCAGCGTTCAGAGGTGGCAGGGTAAAAACGAGCAGTACTTC.

This clone turned up a few times. The chain couples TRBV5-6 to TRBJ1-1, with D tentatively TRBD1 (5 bases). Trimming removed 0 bases from V and 7 bases from J, with 10 bases in between. From germline, CDR1 is SGHDT and CDR2 YYEEEE. This CDR3 spans 13 amino acids. CDR3 region: CASSLAPGGEAFF. The CDR3 DNA sequence: TGTGCCAGCAGCTTGGCTCCGGGGGGTGAAGCTTTCTTT.

Points on this clone: Other DNA sequences in this sample translate to the same CDR3. This rearrangement joins TRBV5-1 to TRBJ2-1; 9 nucleotides align to TRBD2. The V gene end was trimmed by 0 bases and the J gene end by 2 bases; junction bases not matched to a gene: 3. The CDR3 has 16 residues. The germline V gene encodes CDR1 SGHRS and CDR2 YFSETQ. CDR3 nucleotides: TGCGCCAGCAGCTTGGTTGCGGGGGGGCCCTACAATGAGCAGTTCTTC. Translating it yields CASSLVAGGPYNEQFF.

This chain links TRBV5-8 with TRBJ1-5; no clear D gene. V was clipped by 5 bases and J by 5 bases, with 8 bases between them. In germline, CDR1 is SGHTS, CDR2 YDEGEE. This CDR3 contains 12 residues. CDR3 coding DNA: TGTGCCAGCAGTAAGCGAGATCAGCCCCAGCATTTT. Its translation is CASSKRDQPQHF.